A single sample gave rise to the 27 T cell receptor beta chains below, sequenced in a study of shared clonotypes between healthy human individuals. Profiled with immunoSEQ multiplex PCR; TCRdb holds only in-frame clones, not every one. The data contain a few hundred thousand clones, about 97% of them seen just once; the ten biggest clones take up less than 0.065%. Sequenced input: naive CD4+ T cells sorted from blood. Subset reported: CD45RA+ positively selected. The receptors stem from a woman in her twenties or thirties in good health.

The CDR3 protein is CAWSVLRGANVLTF. The CDR3 region has the DNA TGTGCCTGGAGTGTACTACGTGGGGCCAACGTCCTGACTTTC. The J gene is TRBJ2-6, the V gene TRBV30; D remains unclear. The CDR3 is 14 amino acids. Germline CDR1 GTSNPN, CDR2 SVGIG (reference sequence). V was cut by 0 bases and J by 3 bases, with 6 bases left in between. Together with reference TRBV30 and TRBJ2-6, the CDR3 gives the full variable domain: SQTIHQWPATLVQPVGSPLSLECTVEGTSNPNLYWYRQAAGRGLQLLFYSVGIGQISSEVPQNLSASRPQDRQFILSSKKLLLSDSGFYLCAWSVLRGANVLTFGAGSRLTVL.

CDR3 sequence: CASSSGTHQNPYEQYF. Here the CDR3 DNA reads TGTGCCAGCAGTTCCGGGACCCACCAGAACCCTTACGAGCAGTACTTC. The gene calls are TRBV27 and TRBJ2-7; either TRBD1 or TRBD2 may supply D (5 bases each). V lost 4 bases and J 4 bases, leaving 20 bases between the germline ends. Germline assignment: CDR1 MNHEY and CDR2 SMNVEV (reference sequence). The CDR3 runs to 16 residues.

Only one count was recorded for this clone. The chain couples TRBV6-6 to TRBJ2-7, with 7 bases matching TRBD1. Germline CDR1 and CDR2: MNHNY and SVGAGI (reference sequence). The V and J ends lost 6 bases and 5 bases, in that order; junction bases with no gene match: 7. The CDR3 runs to 13 residues. CDR3 protein: CASRSGTVDEQYF. DNA of the CDR3: TGTGCCAGCAGGTCCGGGACAGTCGACGAGCAGTACTTC.

The chain recombines TRBV5-1 with TRBJ2-7; the match to TRBD1 covers 10 bases. Germline V gene data show CDR1 as SGHRS and CDR2 as YFSETQ. V dropped 4 bases and J dropped 7; count of bases not matched to a gene: 8. The CDR3 is 14 residues long. In DNA form, the CDR3 reads TGCGCCAGCAGCCCGGGACAGGGGCCAGAGGAGCAGTACTTC. This translates into CASSPGQGPEEQYF.

The chain links TRBV14 to TRBJ2-2; D possibly corresponds to TRBD1 (7 bases). The V gene lost 6 bases and the J gene lost 4 bases, with 12 bases spanning the gap. This CDR3 contains 14 residues. Germline V lookup: CDR1 SGHDN, CDR2 FVKESK. CDR3 sequence (DNA): TGTGCCAGCAGGCCAGGGGGGTCCACCGGGGAGCTGTTTTTT. This encodes CASRPGGSTGELFF.

The gene calls are TRBV6-5 and TRBJ2-5; possibly TRBD1 for D (5 bases). CDR3 length: 14 amino acids. With 0 bases removed from V and 5 bases from J, the gap between germline ends came to 10 bases. Germline CDR1 reads MNHEY; CDR2 reads SVGAGI. The CDR3 coding sequence is TGTGCCAGCAGTTACTCTTCCAGGGCGGAGACCCAGTACTTC. Residues: CASSYSSRAETQYF.

V usage is TRBV18 and J usage is TRBJ1-5; D is ambiguous. CDR1 KGHSH and CDR2 LQKENI come from the germline V gene. V was clipped by 3 bases and J by 7 bases, with 10 bases between them. The CDR3 has 13 amino acids. The CDR3: CASSPTNGQPQHF. The CDR3 DNA reads as TGTGCCAGCTCACCTACTAACGGGCAGCCCCAGCATTTT.

This sequence joins TRBV29-1 and TRBJ1-1; 11 bases match TRBD1. V gave up 6 bases and J gave up 0 bases; unmatched junction bases: 21. This CDR3 region has 20 residues. Germline values: CDR1 SQVTM, CDR2 ANQGSEA. The CDR3 DNA sequence: TGCAGCGTGCCCAACCCCCCCCTCCTCGGGACAGGGGGGATGAACACTGAAGCTTTCTTT. Translating gives CSVPNPPLLGTGGMNTEAFF.

The V gene is TRBV29-1, the J gene TRBJ1-1; a possible D gene is TRBD1 (6 bases). Looked up from germline, CDR1 is SQVTM and CDR2 is ANQGSEA. V was cut by 2 bases and J by 2 bases, with 12 bases left in between. The CDR3 runs to 14 residues. CDR3 residues: CSVEQQGPNTEAFF. The CDR3 DNA is TGCAGCGTTGAACAACAGGGCCCCAACACTGAAGCTTTCTTT.

This clone was counted a few times. The V and J genes are TRBV19 and TRBJ1-2; TRBD1 is a possible D gene (5 bases). V shed 6 bases and J shed 1 base, with 12 bases lying between them. Germline V gene lookup returns CDR1 LNHDA and CDR2 SQIVND (reference sequence). There are 14 residues in the CDR3. The CDR3 spells CASRTMTVNYGYTF. The CDR3 DNA follows: TGTGCCAGTAGAACCATGACAGTTAACTATGGCTACACCTTC.

A word on this clone: This sample also contains other DNA sequences that code for the same CDR3. The chain employs TRBV9 and TRBJ2-7; 10 bases fit TRBD2. The junction had 3 bases not matched to a gene; V was cut back by 0 bases and J by 3 bases. CDR3 length: 15 amino acids. CDR1 and CDR2 from the germline V gene are SGDLS and YYNGEE. The CDR3 coding sequence is TGTGCCAGCAGCGTAGGGCTAGCGGGAGTCTACGAGCAGTACTTC. This translates into CASSVGLAGVYEQYF.

The chain combines TRBV15 with TRBJ1-1; TRBD1 might be the D (5 bases). CDR1 and CDR2 from the germline V gene are LNHNV and YYDKDF (reference sequence). There are 13 residues in the CDR3. Trimming cost V 5 bases and J 1 base, with 8 bases left between them. The CDR3 nucleotides are TGTGCCACCAGCCCGACAGAGAACACTGAAGCTTTCTTT. Amino acids: CATSPTENTEAFF. The complete variable domain, with remaining parts taken from reference TRBV15 and TRBJ1-1, reads DAMVIQNPRYQVTQFGKPVTLSCSQTLNHNVMYWYQQKSSQAPKLLFHYYDKDFNNEADTPDNFQSRRPNTSFCFLDIRSPGLGDTAMYLCATSPTENTEAFFGQGTRLTVV.

The chain is built from TRBV28 and TRBJ1-2; 10 nucleotides agree with TRBD1. J lost 7 bases, V lost 6 bases, and 8 bases had no gene match. The germline gives CDR1 MDHEN, CDR2 SYDVKM. The CDR3 covers 14 residues. CDR3 nucleotides: TGTGCCAGCAGAGACAGGGGGCGCAAAGGTGGCTACACCTTC. Protein product: CASRDRGRKGGYTF.

J is TRBJ2-1 and V is TRBV7-3, with TRBD2 matching 9 bases. Germline assignment: CDR1 SGHTA and CDR2 FQGTGA. The CDR3 length is 17 residues. J lost 3 bases, V lost 2 bases, and 8 bases had no gene match. The CDR3 sequence is CASSLLSTSGVYNEQFF. CDR3 nucleotides: TGTGCCAGCAGCTTACTTTCGACTAGCGGAGTCTACAATGAGCAGTTCTTC. Using reference TRBV7-3 and TRBJ2-1 for the parts outside the CDR3, the full variable domain is GAGVSQTPSNKVTEKGKYVELRCDPISGHTALYWYRQSLGQGPEFLIYFQGTGAADDSGLPNDRFFAVRPEGSVSTLKIQRTERGDSAVYLCASSLLSTSGVYNEQFFGPGTRLTVL.

The chain carries TRBV27 and TRBJ2-3; 9 bases are a match to TRBD2. V lost 5 bases and J lost 6; bases outside the gene matches: 15. CDR1 is MNHEY, CDR2 SMNVEV, per germline (reference sequence). The CDR3 is made up of 17 amino acids. The CDR3 DNA is TGTGCCAGCAGTCACACGAGTGGCGGGAGGGCCGGGGATACGCAGTATTTT. It is translated as CASSHTSGGRAGDTQYF.

This clone was picked up one time. The genes are TRBV6-5 and TRBJ2-4, with 10 bases aligning to TRBD1. Germline loops: CDR1 MNHEY, CDR2 SVGAGI. The CDR3 is made up of 15 amino acids. V dropped 5 bases and J dropped 7; count of bases not matched to a gene: 8. The CDR3 loop is CASSKGQGGLNIQYF. Here the CDR3 DNA reads TGTGCCAGCAGTAAAGGACAGGGGGGTTTGAACATTCAGTACTTC.

The rearrangement uses TRBV19 and TRBJ2-2; TRBD2 matches at 8 bases. The CDR3 contains 16 residues. Trimming at V came to 8 bases and at J to 1 base, leaving 9 bases not matched to a gene. CDR1 LNHDA and CDR2 SQIVND come from the germline V gene (reference sequence). The CDR3 DNA reads as TGTGCCAGTGCGGGGACTAGTTCTGTGAACACCGGGGAGCTGTTTTTT. Amino acid sequence: CASAGTSSVNTGELFF. Looking up the rest from reference TRBV19 and TRBJ2-2 gives the full variable domain: DGGITQSPKYLFRKEGQNVTLSCEQNLNHDAMYWYRQDPGQGLRLIYYSQIVNDFQKGDIAEGYSVSREKKESFPLTVTSAQKNPTAFYLCASAGTSSVNTGELFFGEGSRLTVL.

This rearrangement joins TRBV6-6 to TRBJ2-1; 7 positions agree with TRBD2. The CDR3 is made up of 13 amino acids. The germline CDR1 and CDR2 sequences are MNHNY and SVGAGI (reference sequence). With 7 bases clipped from V and 5 bases from J, the junction kept 5 bases outside the gene matches. The CDR3 spells CASTKREDNEQFF. DNA for the CDR3: TGTGCCAGCACGAAGCGGGAAGACAATGAGCAGTTCTTC.

The V call is TRBV6-6, the J call TRBJ2-7; 7 bases align to TRBD1. CDR1 is MNHNY and CDR2 is SVGAGI in the germline V gene (reference sequence). With 0 bases clipped from V and 3 bases from J, the junction kept 5 bases outside the gene matches. The length of the CDR3 is 15 residues. The CDR3 is CASSYSGRTGYEQYF. CDR3 coding DNA: TGTGCCAGCAGTTACTCAGGCAGGACAGGCTACGAGCAGTACTTC.

The gene calls are TRBV27 and TRBJ2-3, with 9 nucleotides matching TRBD1. V shed 6 bases, J shed 4 bases, and the junction held 8 bases outside the gene matches. In germline, CDR1 is MNHEY, CDR2 SMNVEV (reference sequence). The CDR3 loop spans 15 amino acids. The CDR3 is CASSSPGQGADTQYF. CDR3 DNA sequence: TGTGCCAGCAGCTCCCCGGGACAGGGCGCAGATACGCAGTATTTT.

The chain is built from TRBV5-1 and TRBJ1-1; D ambiguous. CDR1 is SGHRS and CDR2 is YFSETQ in the germline V gene. The CDR3 totals 14 residues. Trimming pared 9 bases from V and 0 bases from J, leaving 15 bases between. CDR3 sequence (DNA): TGCGCCACATCAAAGAATACAGTGAACACTGAAGCTTTCTTT. Translation gives CATSKNTVNTEAFF. Drawing the rest from reference TRBV5-1 and TRBJ1-1, the complete variable domain is KAGVTQTPRYLIKTRGQQVTLSCSPISGHRSVSWYQQTPGQGLQFLFEYFSETQRNKGNFPGRFSGRQFSNSRSEMNVSTLELGDSALYLCATSKNTVNTEAFFGQGTRLTVV.

The chain joins TRBV28 to TRBJ2-7, with 11 nucleotides matching TRBD2. The CDR3 spans 13 residues. Germline CDR1 reads MDHEN; CDR2 reads SYDVKM. Trimming took 6 bases from V and 4 from J; bases not matched to a gene: 2. CDR3 region: CASSLAGGYEQYF. CDR3 bases: TGTGCCAGCAGCCTAGCGGGAGGATACGAGCAGTACTTC.

V is TRBV13 and J is TRBJ2-2; D is perhaps TRBD1 (5 bases). Germline V gene lookup returns CDR1 PRHDT and CDR2 FYEKMQ (reference sequence). The CDR3 runs 15 residues. The V end was cut by 2 bases, the J end by 4 bases, with 11 bases between. CDR3 amino acids: CASSLPQGSTGELFF. CDR3 nucleotide sequence: TGTGCCAGCAGCTTACCTCAGGGATCCACCGGGGAGCTGTTTTTT.

The V and J genes are TRBV28 and TRBJ1-5; D may be TRBD1 (5 bases). CDR1 and CDR2 (germline): MDHEN, SYDVKM. The ends were cut back, 6 bases at V and 7 bases at J, with 16 bases in the middle. This CDR3 comprises 14 residues. Here the CDR3 reads CASSPSRQGQPQHF. Here the CDR3 DNA reads TGTGCCAGCAGCCCTTCCCGCCAGGGCCAGCCCCAGCATTTT. Based on the CDR3 plus reference TRBV28 and TRBJ1-5, the full variable domain is DVKVTQSSRYLVKRTGEKVFLECVQDMDHENMFWYRQDPGLGLRLIYFSYDVKMKEKGDIPEGYSVSREKKERFSLILESASTNQTSMYLCASSPSRQGQPQHFGDGTRLSIL.

The chain has TRBV27 and TRBJ1-1; 7 positions match TRBD1. The germline gives CDR1 MNHEY, CDR2 SMNVEV (reference sequence). This CDR3 has 13 residues. J gave up 5 bases and V 7 bases, and 7 bases lay outside the gene matches. DNA for the CDR3: TGTGCCAGCACCCACAGGGGAGGGACTGAAGCTTTCTTT. Amino acid sequence: CASTHRGGTEAFF.

This chain uses TRBV7-8 with TRBJ2-2; D call uncertain. The CDR3 length is 14 residues. The V gene lost 5 bases and the J gene lost 2 bases, with 9 bases spanning the gap. Germline loops: CDR1 SGHVS, CDR2 FQNEAQ. CDR3: CASSIYRNTGELFF. CDR3 bases: TGTGCCAGCAGCATATACCGAAACACCGGGGAGCTGTTTTTT.

V is TRBV28 and J is TRBJ1-5; D is unclear. CDR1 is MDHEN and CDR2 is SYDVKM in the germline V gene. The CDR3 is 11 amino acids. Trimming left V 7 bases short and J 6 bases short, with 7 bases between. The CDR3 loop reads CASNTVQPQHF. The CDR3, as DNA: TGTGCCAGCAACACGGTTCAGCCCCAGCATTTT.